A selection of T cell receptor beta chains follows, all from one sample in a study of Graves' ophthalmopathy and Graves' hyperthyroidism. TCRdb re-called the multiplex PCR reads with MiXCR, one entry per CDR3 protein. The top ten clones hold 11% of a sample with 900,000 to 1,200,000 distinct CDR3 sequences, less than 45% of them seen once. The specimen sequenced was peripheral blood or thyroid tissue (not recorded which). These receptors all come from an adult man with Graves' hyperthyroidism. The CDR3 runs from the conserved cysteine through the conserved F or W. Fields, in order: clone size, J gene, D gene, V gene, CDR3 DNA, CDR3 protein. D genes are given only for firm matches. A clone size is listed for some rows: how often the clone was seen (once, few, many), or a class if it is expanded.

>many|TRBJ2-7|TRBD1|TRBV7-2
TGTGCCAGCAGCTTAGACTCAGGGGGCTCCTACGAGCAGTACTTC
CASSLDSGGSYEQYF
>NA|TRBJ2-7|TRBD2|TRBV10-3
TGTGCCATCAGTGGGCCAGAGGTTACTAGCGGGGGTCGGTTCGAGCAGTACTTC
CAISGPEVTSGGRFEQYF
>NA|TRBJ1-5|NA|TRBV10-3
TGTGCCATCAGTGGATTGAGTGGGGAGGGGCGGCATCAGCCCCAGCATTTT
CAISGLSGEGRHQPQHF
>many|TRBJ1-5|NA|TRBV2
TGTGCCAGCAGGGGACGTAGCAATCAGCCCCAGCATTTT
CASRGRSNQPQHF
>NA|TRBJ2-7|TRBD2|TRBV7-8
TGCGCCAGCAGCTCGGGCTTTATAGCGGGAGGGTCCTCCTACGAGCAGTACTTC
CASSSGFIAGGSSYEQYF
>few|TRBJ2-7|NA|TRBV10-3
TGTGCCAGCAGTTACCGCCCAGGGTACTACGAGCAGTACTTC
CASSYRPGYYEQYF
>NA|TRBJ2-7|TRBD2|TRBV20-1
TGCAGTGCCCTAAAGCGGGGGGTCTCCTACGAGCAGTACTTC
CSALKRGVSYEQYF
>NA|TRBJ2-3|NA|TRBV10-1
TGCGCCAGCAGTGAGTTGTGGGGGACCACAGATACGCAGTATTTT
CASSELWGTTDTQYF
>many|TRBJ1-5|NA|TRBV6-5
TGTGCCAGCAGCAGGAAGTCCAGTAGCAATCAGCCCCAGCATTTT
CASSRKSSSNQPQHF
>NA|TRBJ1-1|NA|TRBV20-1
TGCAGTGCTAGTTTCGACGGAGTGAACACTGAAGCTTTCTTT
CSASFDGVNTEAFF
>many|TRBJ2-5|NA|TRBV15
TGTGCCACCAGCAGTCATGAGGGGGTTTCCCAAGAGACCCAGTACTTC
CATSSHEGVSQETQYF
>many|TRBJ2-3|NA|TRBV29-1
TGCAGCGTTGTAACTTGGAGGGGAGATCGGACAGATACGCAGTATTTT
CSVVTWRGDRTDTQYF
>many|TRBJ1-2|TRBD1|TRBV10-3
TGTGCCATCAATAGGGACAGGGGGCTCGGTGGCTACACCTTC
CAINRDRGLGGYTF
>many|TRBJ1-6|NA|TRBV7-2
TGTGCCAGTAGTTTCCGGAATTCACCCCTCCACTTT
CASSFRNSPLHF